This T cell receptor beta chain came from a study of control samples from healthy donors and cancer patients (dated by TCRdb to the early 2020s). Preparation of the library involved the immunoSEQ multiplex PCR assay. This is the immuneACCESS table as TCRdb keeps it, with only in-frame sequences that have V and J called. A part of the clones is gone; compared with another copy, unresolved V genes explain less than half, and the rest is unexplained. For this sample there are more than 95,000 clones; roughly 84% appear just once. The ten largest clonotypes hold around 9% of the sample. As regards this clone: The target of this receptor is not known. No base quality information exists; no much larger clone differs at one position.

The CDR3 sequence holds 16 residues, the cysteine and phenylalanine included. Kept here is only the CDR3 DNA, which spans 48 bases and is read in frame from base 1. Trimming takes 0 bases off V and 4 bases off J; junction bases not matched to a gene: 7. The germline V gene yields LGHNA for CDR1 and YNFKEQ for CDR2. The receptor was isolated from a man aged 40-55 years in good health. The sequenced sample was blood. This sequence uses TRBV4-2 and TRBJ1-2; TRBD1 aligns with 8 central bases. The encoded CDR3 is CASSQELNRGTYGYTF. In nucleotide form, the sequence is TGTGCCAGCAGCCAAGAACTAAACAGGGGGACCTATGGCTACACCTTC.